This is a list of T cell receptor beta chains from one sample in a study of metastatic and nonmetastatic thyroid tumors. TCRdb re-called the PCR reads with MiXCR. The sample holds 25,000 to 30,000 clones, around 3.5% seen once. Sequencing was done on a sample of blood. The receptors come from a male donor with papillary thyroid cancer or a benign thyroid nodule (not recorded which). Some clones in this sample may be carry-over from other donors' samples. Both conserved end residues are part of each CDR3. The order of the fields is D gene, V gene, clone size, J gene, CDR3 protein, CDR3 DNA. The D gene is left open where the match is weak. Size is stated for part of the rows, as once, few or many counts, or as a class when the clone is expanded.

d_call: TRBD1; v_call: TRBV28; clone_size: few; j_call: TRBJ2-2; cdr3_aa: CASSLLCLRVATGGANTGELFF; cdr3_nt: TGTGCCAGCAGTTTATTGTGTCTTCGGGTCGCGACAGGGGGCGCGAACACCGGGGAGCTGTTTTTT
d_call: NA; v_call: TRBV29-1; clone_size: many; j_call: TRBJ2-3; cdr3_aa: CSVEEGGMSADTQYF; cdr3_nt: TGCAGCGTCGAGGAGGGTGGAATGAGTGCAGATACGCAGTATTTT
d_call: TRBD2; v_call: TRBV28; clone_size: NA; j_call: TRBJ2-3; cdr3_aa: CASSFLSGTDTQYF; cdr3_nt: TGTGCCAGCAGTTTCCTTAGCGGGACAGATACGCAGTATTTT
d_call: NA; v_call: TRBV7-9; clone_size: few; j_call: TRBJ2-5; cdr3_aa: CASPTWNEDTQYF; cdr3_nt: TGTGCCAGCCCTACATGGAACGAAGATACCCAGTACTTC
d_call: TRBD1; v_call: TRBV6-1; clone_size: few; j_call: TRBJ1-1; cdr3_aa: CASRTDRGRTEAFF; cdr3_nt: TGTGCCAGCAGAACGGACAGGGGGAGGACTGAAGCTTTCTTT
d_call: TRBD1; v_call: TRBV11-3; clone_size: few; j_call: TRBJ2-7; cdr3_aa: CASSLENGQGTYEQYF; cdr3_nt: TGTGCCAGCAGCTTAGAAAACGGACAGGGAACCTACGAGCAGTACTTC
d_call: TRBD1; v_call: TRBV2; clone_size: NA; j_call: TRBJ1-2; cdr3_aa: CASSGGGTGQGRF; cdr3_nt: TGTGCCAGCAGTGGGGGAGGGACAGGGCAGGGCCGCTTC
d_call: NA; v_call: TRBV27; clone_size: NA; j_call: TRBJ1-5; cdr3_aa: CASSLCNREMQPQHF; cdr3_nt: TGTGCCAGCAGTTTATGCAACAGGGAAATGCAGCCCCAGCATTTT
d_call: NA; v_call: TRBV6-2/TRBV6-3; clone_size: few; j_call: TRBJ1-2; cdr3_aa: CASSPGTYGYTF; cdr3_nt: TGTGCCAGCAGTCCGGGGACATATGGCTACACCTTC
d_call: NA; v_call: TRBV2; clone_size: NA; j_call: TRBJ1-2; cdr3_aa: CFSSEDSVDGYTF; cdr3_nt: TGTTTCAGCAGTGAAGACTCCGTGGATGGCTACACCTTC
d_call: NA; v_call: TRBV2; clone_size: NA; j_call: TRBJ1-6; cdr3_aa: CASKERLNSPLHF; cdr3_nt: TGTGCCAGCAAAGAACGTTTGAATTCACCCCTCCACTTT
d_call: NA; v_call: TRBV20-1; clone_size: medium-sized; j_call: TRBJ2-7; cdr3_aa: CSADRVPYEQYF; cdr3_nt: TGCAGTGCTGACCGGGTCCCCTACGAGCAGTACTTC
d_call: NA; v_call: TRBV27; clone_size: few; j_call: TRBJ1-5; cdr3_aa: CASRLGGENQPQHF; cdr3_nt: TGTGCCAGCCGCCTCGGGGGGGAGAATCAGCCCCAGCATTTT
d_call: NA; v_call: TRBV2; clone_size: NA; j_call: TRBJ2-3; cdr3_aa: CASSEVGTVTDTQYF; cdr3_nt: TGTGCCAGCAGTGAAGTTGGCACCGTCACAGATACGCAGTATTTT
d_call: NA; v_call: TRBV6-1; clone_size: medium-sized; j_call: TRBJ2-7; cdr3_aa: CAGEERPYEQYF; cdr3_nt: TGTGCCGGGGAGGAGAGACCCTACGAGCAGTACTTC
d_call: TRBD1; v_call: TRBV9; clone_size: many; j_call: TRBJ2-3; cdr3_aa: CASSASQGKDTQYF; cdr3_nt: TGTGCCAGCAGCGCCTCACAGGGGAAAGATACGCAGTATTTT
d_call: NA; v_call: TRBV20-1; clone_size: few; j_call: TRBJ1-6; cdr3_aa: CSARDQRGHYNSPLHF; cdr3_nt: TGCAGTGCTAGAGATCAACGTGGGCACTATAATTCACCCCTCCACTTT
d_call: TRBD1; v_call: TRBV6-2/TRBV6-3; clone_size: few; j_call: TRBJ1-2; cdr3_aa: CASRNQDRVDNYGYTF; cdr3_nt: TGTGCCAGCAGGAACCAAGACAGGGTGGATAACTATGGCTACACCTTC
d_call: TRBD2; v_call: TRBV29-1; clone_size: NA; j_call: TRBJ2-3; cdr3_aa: CSVAFYYAAGGVDTQYF; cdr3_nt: TGCAGCGTTGCCTTTTATTATGCCGCGGGAGGGGTAGATACGCAGTATTTT
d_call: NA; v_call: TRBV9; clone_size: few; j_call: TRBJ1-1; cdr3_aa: CASSVGTYTEAFF; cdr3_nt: TGTGCCAGCAGCGTAGGCACTTACACTGAAGCTTTCTTT
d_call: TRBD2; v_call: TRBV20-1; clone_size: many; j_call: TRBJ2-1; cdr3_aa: CSARGLLAGDEQFF; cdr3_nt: TGCAGTGCTAGAGGGTTGTTGGCGGGAGATGAGCAGTTCTTC
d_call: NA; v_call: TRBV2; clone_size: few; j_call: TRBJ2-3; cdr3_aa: CASSEVLNRGDTQYF; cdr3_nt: TGTGCCAGCAGTGAAGTTCTTAACCGGGGAGATACGCAGTATTTT
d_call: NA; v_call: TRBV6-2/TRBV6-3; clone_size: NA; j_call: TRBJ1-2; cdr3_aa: CASTRDQYYGYTF; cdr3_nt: TGTGCCAGCACGCGGGACCAATACTATGGCTACACCTTC
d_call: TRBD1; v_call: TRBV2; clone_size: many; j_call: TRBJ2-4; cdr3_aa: CASSRDRDIQYF; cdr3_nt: TGTGCCAGCAGCCGTGACAGGGACATTCAGTACTTC
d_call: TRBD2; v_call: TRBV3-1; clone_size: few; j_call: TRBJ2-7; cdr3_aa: CASSLRTSGFSYEQYF; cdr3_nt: TGTGCCAGCAGCCTCCGGACTAGCGGGTTTTCCTACGAGCAGTACTTC
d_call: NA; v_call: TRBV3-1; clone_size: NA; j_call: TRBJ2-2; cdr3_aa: CASSQQGNGELFF; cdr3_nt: TGTGCCAGCAGCCAACAGGGGAACGGGGAGCTGTTTTTT
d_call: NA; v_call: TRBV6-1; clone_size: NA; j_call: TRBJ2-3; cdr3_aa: CASSITRGSTDTQYF; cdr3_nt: TGTGCCAGCAGCATAACAAGGGGGAGTACAGATACGCAGTATTTT
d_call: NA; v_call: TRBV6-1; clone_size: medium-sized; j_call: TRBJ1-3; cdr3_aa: CASSVWSTGNTIYF; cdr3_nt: TGTGCCAGCAGTGTTTGGTCCACTGGAAACACCATATATTTT
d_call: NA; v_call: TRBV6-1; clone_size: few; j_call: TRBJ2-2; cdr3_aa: CASSVQRDTGELFF; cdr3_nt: TGTGCCAGCAGTGTGCAGCGGGACACCGGGGAGCTGTTTTTT
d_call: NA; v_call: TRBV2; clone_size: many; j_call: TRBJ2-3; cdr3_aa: CASSDFTAGYGTDTQYF; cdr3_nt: TGTGCCAGCAGTGACTTCACAGCAGGGTATGGCACAGATACGCAGTATTTT
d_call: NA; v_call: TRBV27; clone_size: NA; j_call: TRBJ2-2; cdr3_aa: CASSLLASTGELFF; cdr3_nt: TGTGCCAGCAGTTTACTAGCGAGTACCGGGGAGCTGTTTTTT
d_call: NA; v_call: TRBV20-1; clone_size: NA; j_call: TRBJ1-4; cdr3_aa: CSATKQGWYEKLFF; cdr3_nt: TGCAGTGCCACTAAACAGGGATGGTATGAAAAACTGTTTTTT
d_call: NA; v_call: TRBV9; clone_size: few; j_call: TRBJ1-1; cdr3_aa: CASSLLSGLQGIEAFF; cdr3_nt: TGTGCCAGCAGTTTATTATCAGGGCTTCAGGGGATTGAAGCTTTCTTT
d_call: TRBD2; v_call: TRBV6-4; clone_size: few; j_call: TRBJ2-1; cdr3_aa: CASGTSGMGYNEQFF; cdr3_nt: TGTGCCAGCGGGACTAGCGGGATGGGGTACAATGAGCAGTTCTTC
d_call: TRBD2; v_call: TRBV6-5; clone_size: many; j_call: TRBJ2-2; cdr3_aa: CASSYGFGGIGELFF; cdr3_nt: TGTGCCAGCAGTTACGGTTTCGGGGGGATCGGGGAGCTGTTTTTT
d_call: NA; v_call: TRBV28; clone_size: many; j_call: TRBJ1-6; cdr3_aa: CASSSLVGFYNSPLHF; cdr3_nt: TGTGCCAGCAGCTCCCTAGTAGGCTTCTATAATTCACCCCTCCACTTT
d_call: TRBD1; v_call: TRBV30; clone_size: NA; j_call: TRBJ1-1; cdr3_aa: CAWSVPLHGTGDINTEAFF; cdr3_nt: TGTGCCTGGAGTGTACCTCTACACGGGACAGGGGATATTAACACTGAAGCTTTCTTT
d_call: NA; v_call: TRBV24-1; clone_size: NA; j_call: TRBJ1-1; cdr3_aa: CATKGGRTNTEAFF; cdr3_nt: TGTGCCACCAAAGGTGGCAGGACGAACACTGAAGCTTTCTTT
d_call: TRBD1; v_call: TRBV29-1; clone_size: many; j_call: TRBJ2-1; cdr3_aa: CSGGEGTGSYNEQFF; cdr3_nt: TGCAGCGGGGGTGAAGGGACAGGCTCCTACAATGAGCAGTTCTTC